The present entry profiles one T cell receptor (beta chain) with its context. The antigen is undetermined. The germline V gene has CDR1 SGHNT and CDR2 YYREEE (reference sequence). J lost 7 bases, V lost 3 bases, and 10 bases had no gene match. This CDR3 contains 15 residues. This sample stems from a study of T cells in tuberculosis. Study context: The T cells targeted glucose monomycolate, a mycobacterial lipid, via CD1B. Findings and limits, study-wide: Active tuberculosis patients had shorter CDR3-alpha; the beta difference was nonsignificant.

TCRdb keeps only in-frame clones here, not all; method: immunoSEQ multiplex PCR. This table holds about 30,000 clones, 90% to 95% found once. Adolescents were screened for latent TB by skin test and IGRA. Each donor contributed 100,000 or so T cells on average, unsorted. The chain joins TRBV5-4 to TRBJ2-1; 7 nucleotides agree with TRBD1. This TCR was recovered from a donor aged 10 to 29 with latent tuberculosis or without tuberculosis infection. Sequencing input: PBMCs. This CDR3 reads CASSSPQQGINEQFF. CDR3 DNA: TGTGCCAGCAGCTCCCCCCAACAGGGGATAAATGAGCAGTTCTTC.